The clone carrying this T cell receptor (beta chain) showed up just a few times. Antigen unknown. Using immunoSEQ multiplex PCR, the repertoire was profiled, and TCRdb retains in-frame clones only, with some absent. The data hold around 79,000 clones, with more than 85% observed a single time. This entry comes from a study of OX40 agonist ivuxolimab in advanced cancers. For the study at large: Checkpoint inhibitors had been given previously to about 40% of patients. Overall study results and limits: More expanded clones were found, on average, in CD8+ than in CD4+ T cells.

Drawing of blood for sampling happened at baseline, at cycle 4 day 1, and at cycle 7 day 1. In germline, CDR1 is SGHDT, CDR2 YYEEEE. CDR3 length: 13 residues. The V end lost 6 bases, the J end lost 6 bases, and 10 bases lay between the germline ends. V and J are TRBV5-6 and TRBJ1-6; a possible D gene is TRBD1 (6 bases). This clonotype was obtained from an adult with an advanced solid tumor such as melanoma, head and neck, liver or kidney cancer. This specimen consisted of CD4+ or CD8+ T cells sorted from blood, obtained in a trial of the OX40 agonist ivuxolimab. The CDR3 here is CASKGGGNSPLHF. CDR3 sequence (DNA): TGTGCCAGCAAGGGAGGGGGTAATTCACCCCTCCACTTT.